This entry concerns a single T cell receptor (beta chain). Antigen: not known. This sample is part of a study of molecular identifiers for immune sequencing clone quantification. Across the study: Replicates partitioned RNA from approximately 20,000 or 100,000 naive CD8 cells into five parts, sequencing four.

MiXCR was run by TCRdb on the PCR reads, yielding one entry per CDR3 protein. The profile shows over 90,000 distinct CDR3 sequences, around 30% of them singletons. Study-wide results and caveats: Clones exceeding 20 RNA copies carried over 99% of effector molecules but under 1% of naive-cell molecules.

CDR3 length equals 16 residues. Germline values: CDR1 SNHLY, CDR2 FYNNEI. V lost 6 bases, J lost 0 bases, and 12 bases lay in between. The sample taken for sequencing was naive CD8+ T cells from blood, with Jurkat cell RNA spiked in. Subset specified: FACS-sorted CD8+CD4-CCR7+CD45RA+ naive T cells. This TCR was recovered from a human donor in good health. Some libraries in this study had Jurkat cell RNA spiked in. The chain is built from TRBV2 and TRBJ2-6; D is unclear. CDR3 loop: CASRVGRSSGANVLTF. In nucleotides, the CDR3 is TGTGCCAGCAGGGTGGGCAGGAGCTCTGGGGCCAACGTCCTGACTTTC. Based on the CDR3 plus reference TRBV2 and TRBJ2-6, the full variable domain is EPEVTQTPSHQVTQMGQEVILRCVPISNHLYFYWYRQILGQKVEFLVSFYNNEISEKSEIFDDQFSVERPDGSNFTLKIRSTKLEDSAMYFCASRVGRSSGANVLTFGAGSRLTVL.